Listed below are T cell receptor beta chains from one sample, sequenced in a study of OX40 agonist ivuxolimab in advanced cancers. Assay used: immunoSEQ multiplex PCR; TCRdb lists only in-frame clones, some missing. The data contain 92,000 or so clones, under 85% of them singletons. The source material was CD4+ or CD8+ T cells sorted from blood, sampled in a trial of the OX40 agonist ivuxolimab. Receptors were obtained from an adult with an advanced solid tumor such as melanoma, head and neck, liver or kidney cancer. CDR3s include the opening cysteine and the closing phenylalanine or tryptophan. The D gene is left open where the match is weak. Only part of the rows carry a size: once, few, many, or a class if the clone is expanded.

cdr3_aa: CASSVLGTGAPYSNQPQHF
cdr3_nt: TGTGCCAGCAGCGTTTTAGGGACAGGGGCCCCATATAGCAATCAGCCCCAGCATTTT
v_call: TRBV9
clone_size: -
d_call: TRBD1
j_call: TRBJ1-5

cdr3_aa: CASIGGGYNEQFF
cdr3_nt: TGTGCCAGTATAGGGGGCGGCTACAATGAGCAGTTCTTC
v_call: TRBV19
clone_size: -
d_call: TRBD1
j_call: TRBJ2-1

cdr3_aa: CASKREGANEKLFF
cdr3_nt: TGTGCCAGCAAGCGAGAAGGGGCTAATGAAAAACTGTTTTTT
v_call: TRBV11-2
clone_size: -
d_call: -
j_call: TRBJ1-4

cdr3_aa: CASSPRDRGVSEQFF
cdr3_nt: TGTGCCAGCAGTCCTAGGGACAGGGGCGTCAGTGAGCAGTTCTTC
v_call: TRBV27
clone_size: -
d_call: TRBD1
j_call: TRBJ2-1

cdr3_aa: CASSHGGSPLHF
cdr3_nt: TGTGCCAGCAGCCACGGTGGTTCACCCCTCCACTTT
v_call: TRBV6-1
clone_size: -
d_call: -
j_call: TRBJ1-6

cdr3_aa: CASRADTGELFF
cdr3_nt: TGCGCCAGCAGGGCGGACACCGGGGAGCTGTTTTTT
v_call: TRBV10-1
clone_size: -
d_call: -
j_call: TRBJ2-2

cdr3_aa: CATSRDLDRSNYGYTF
cdr3_nt: TGTGCCACCAGCAGAGATCTTGACCGCTCCAACTATGGCTACACCTTC
v_call: TRBV15
clone_size: -
d_call: -
j_call: TRBJ1-2

cdr3_aa: CASSLQGGDTQYF
cdr3_nt: TGTGCCAGCAGCTTACAGGGCGGAGATACGCAGTATTTT
v_call: TRBV11-3
clone_size: once
d_call: -
j_call: TRBJ2-3

cdr3_aa: CASSLSRTGLRYEKLFF
cdr3_nt: TGTGCCAGCAGTTTAAGTAGGACAGGTCTACGCTATGAAAAACTGTTTTTT
v_call: TRBV27
clone_size: -
d_call: TRBD1
j_call: TRBJ1-4

cdr3_aa: CASSRGSLYEQYF
cdr3_nt: TGTGCCAGCAGCAGGGGTTCCCTCTACGAGCAGTACTTC
v_call: TRBV7-9
clone_size: -
d_call: -
j_call: TRBJ2-7